This T cell receptor beta chain was sequenced for a study of blood T cell repertoires in COVID-19. Study as a whole: Acute and convalescent COVID-19 specimens originated in the United States, Italy and Spain.

The CDR3 length is 18 residues. Germline lookup yields CDR1 SEHNR and CDR2 FQNEAQ (reference sequence). Trimming removed 0 bases at V and 3 bases at J, with 21 bases between. Data came from immunoSEQ multiplex PCR; TCRdb stores just in-frame clones and leaves some out. The data contain just over 150,000 clones, approximately 80% of them singletons. This TCR was sampled from a woman in her 40s with COVID-19, enrolled during active disease. Sequences were obtained from peripheral blood. The rearrangement joins TRBV7-9 to TRBJ2-7, with a possible D match to TRBD2 (5 bases). The CDR3 nucleotides read TGTGCCAGCAGCTTAGCCGCTGAGGGTTTGAACGCCCGCTACGAGCAGTACTTC. Residues: CASSLAAEGLNARYEQYF.